This entry is about one T cell receptor beta chain. Antigen unknown. This sample is part of a study of T-cell reconstitution after alpha-beta-depleted transplantation in children. Study-level findings and limits: A year post-transplant, T-cell counts and diversity derived mostly from newly produced T cells. The study traced high day-60 TCRbeta diversity in some patients to surviving recipient T cells and thymic progenitors. Two months or so post-transplant, alpha-beta T cells reportedly derived from several hundred expanded graft clones.

This CDR3 has 14 residues. Germline CDR1 reads SEHNR; CDR2 reads FQNEAQ (reference sequence). Trimming took 3 bases from V and 2 from J, leaving 8 bases between them. Preparing the TCRbeta library involved the use of unique molecular identifiers. MiXCR, run by TCRdb on the PCR reads, gives a single entry per CDR3 protein. The repertoire holds 250,000 to 400,000 distinct CDR3 sequences, with approximately 23% as singletons. The source material was PBMCs, mostly from graft donor cells, sampled 180 days after TCRalphabeta/CD19-depleted stem cell transplant. This chain joins TRBV7-9 and TRBJ2-1, with D possibly TRBD2 on 6 matching bases. The TCR comes from a male patient aged 10 to 17 who had a stem cell transplant for acute lymphoblastic leukemia, so the T cells may come from the graft donor. In nucleotides, the CDR3 is TGTGCCAGCAGCTTGACTAGTGCCTACAATGAGCAGTTCTTC. It translates to CASSLTSAYNEQFF.